This TCR beta chain was captured by sequencing in a study of Tregs in tolerant kidney transplant recipients. Study overall: Recipients received nonmyeloablative bone marrow transplants from related graft donors, with transient mixed chimerism. General observations from the study: For some patients, primers changed over time, blocking nucleotide-level comparison. Few patients were studied, so findings need validation in larger groups. No direct test of biological reproducibility was done here.

In terms of frequency, this clone is medium-sized. The antigen remains undetermined. The read comes to an end 3 residues before the CDR3 does, leaving the germline J gene to fill in the end. Recipient PBMCs carried a CFSE label and met irradiated graft donor PBMCs for about six days before FACS sorting. The protocol was immunoSEQ multiplex PCR, while the TCRdb copy is restricted to in-frame clones and leaves out a portion. The repertoire table contains some 2,900 clones. Germline V gene lookup returns CDR1 MGHRA and CDR2 YSYEKL. This CDR3 region has 14 residues. The V end lost 4 bases, the J end lost 3 bases, and 12 bases lay between the germline ends.

The rearrangement joins TRBV4-1 to TRBJ1-2; D gene ambiguous. Sequences were derived from CD8+ T cells from blood cultured with allogeneic cells, sampled before the transplant. The TCR was taken from a human patient who received a combined kidney and bone marrow transplant. The part of the CDR3 DNA that was read is TGCGCCAGCAGCCCACGGACCGGGGACTATGGC. Translation gives CASSPRTGDYG. The full CDR3 protein reads CASSPRTGDYGYTF.